This T cell receptor beta chain was identified in a study of PD-1 blockade in classical Hodgkin lymphoma. Germline V gene lookup returns CDR1 MDHEN and CDR2 SYDVKM. V gave up 2 bases and J gave up 3 bases; unmatched junction bases: 3. The CDR3 runs to 14 residues. TCRdb's table, derived via immunoSEQ multiplex PCR, lists solely in-frame clones and lacks some. Of around 46,000 clones listed, 80% are singletons. All patients relapsed after autologous stem cell transplantation, and brentuximab vedotin exposure varied. Classifying best responses yielded complete response, partial response or progressive disease. This clone has more than one count but fewer than ten. Its antigen is not known. Findings of the study overall: By cycle point C4D1, TCR diversity had risen significantly in CD4+ cells (but not CD8+ cells). Whoever responded completely had baseline diversity much like that seen in newly diagnosed patients. When set against healthy donors, newly diagnosed patients were reported to show lower baseline TCR diversity.

The V and J genes are TRBV28 and TRBJ2-7, with 8 bases that match TRBD2. This receptor was taken from a human donor with classical Hodgkin lymphoma. The material sequenced was peripheral blood mononuclear cells (PBMCs), taken before the second cycle of nivolumab. CDR3 DNA: TGTGCCAGCAGTTTAGCGGGGGGATTCTACGAGCAGTACTTC. Translated: CASSLAGGFYEQYF.